These 20 T cell receptor beta chains were sequenced from one sample in a study of T cell repertoires in cytomegalovirus infection (dated by TCRdb to the late 2010s). Reads for this sample came from an Illumina HiSeq 1500. TCRdb ran its own pipeline on the public reads, namely fastp trimming at Q25 and MiXCR clone calling, and kept in-frame beta chains. Entries that share a CDR3 protein sequence are merged under the most common genes and DNA. Present in this sample are about 740,000 distinct CDR3 sequences, about 40% of which were seen just once. The biggest ten clones account for 2.8% of the sample. The sequenced material came from PBMCs. Receptors were obtained from a human donor in good health (CMV status not recorded). Some clones in this sample may be carry-over from other donors' samples.

The chain joins TRBV29-1 to TRBJ2-3; 7 nucleotides line up with TRBD2. This CDR3 region has 13 residues. J gave up 3 bases and V 7 bases, and 7 bases lay outside the gene matches. Germline V lookup: CDR1 SQVTM, CDR2 ANQGSEA. The CDR3 DNA reads TGCAGCGCCGGCGGGGGAAATACAGATACGCAGTATTTT. It is translated as CSAGGGNTDTQYF.

This sequence joins TRBV11-2 and TRBJ1-5; D not certain. This CDR3 is 15 amino acids long. Trimming left V 0 bases short and J 7 bases short, with 13 bases between. Germline CDR1 is SGHAT and CDR2 is FQNNGV. CDR3 loop: CASSLDPSRTQPQHF. The CDR3 DNA is TGTGCCAGCAGCTTAGATCCGAGTAGGACGCAGCCCCAGCATTTT.

To note about this clonotype: The missing conserved phenylalanine or tryptophan at the end of this CDR3 makes a read error likely. The chain carries TRBV7-4 and TRBJ2-5, with D hard to call. V was shortened by 6 bases and J by 2 bases, with 7 bases between the two germline ends. Germline CDR1 SGHVT, CDR2 SQSDAQ. This CDR3 has 12 residues. The CDR3 coding sequence is TGTGCCAGCAGGGGCAGGCAAGAGACCCAGTACTAC. Its protein is CASRGRQETQYY.

With regard to this clonotype: Since no conserved phenylalanine or tryptophan closes the CDR3, a read error is the likely cause. The chain links TRBV6-5 to TRBJ1-1; D gene uncertain. V lost 5 bases and J lost 1, with 5 bases in between. CDR1 is MNHEY, CDR2 SVGAGI, per germline. This CDR3 has 12 residues. CDR3 DNA sequence: TGTGCCAGCAGTCAGAGGAACACTGAAGCTTTCTCT. This encodes CASSQRNTEAFS.

This chain connects TRBV27 to TRBJ2-1; D gene ambiguous. The germline V gene encodes CDR1 MNHEY and CDR2 SMNVEV (reference sequence). The CDR3 is made up of 15 amino acids. Between the trimmed V and J ends, which lost 6 bases and 0 bases, there was a span of 12 bases. CDR3 sequence (DNA): TGTGCCAGCAGACACCAATCCAGCTCCTACAATGAGCAGTTCTTC. Translating it yields CASRHQSSSYNEQFF.

This clonotype was seen a handful of times. The chain uses TRBV5-1 and TRBJ1-1, with no clear D. V was trimmed by 4 bases and J by 3 bases, leaving 13 bases between them. The CDR3 is 14 residues long. Germline lookup yields CDR1 SGHRS and CDR2 YFSETQ. The CDR3 coding sequence is TGCGCCAGCAGCGTACCCGCTACGGACACTGAAGCTTTCTTT. This sequence encodes CASSVPATDTEAFF.

This clonotype showed up just once. The chain couples TRBV7-2 to TRBJ2-1; TRBD2 matches at 7 bases. Germline CDR1 and CDR2: SGHTA and FQGNSA. The CDR3 contains 14 residues. V gave up 5 bases and J gave up 14 bases; unmatched junction bases: 15. The CDR3 is CASSGTMGGTGKFF. In DNA, the CDR3 is TGTGCCAGCAGCGGAACAATGGGGGGGACTGGCAAGTTCTTC.

The V gene is TRBV20-1, the J gene TRBJ2-2, with TRBD1 as a possible D gene (6 bases). Trimming cost V 3 bases and J 6 bases, with 11 bases left between them. Germline CDR1 reads DFQATT; CDR2 reads SNEGSKA (reference sequence). The CDR3 runs to 13 residues. CDR3 DNA: TGCAGTGCTAGGATAGGGACATCCGGGGAGCTGTTTTTT. It translates to CSARIGTSGELFF.

V usage is TRBV3-1 and J usage is TRBJ1-5; possible D gene TRBD1, 6 bases. The V end was cut by 3 bases, the J end by 6 bases, with 12 bases between. Germline V gives CDR1 LGHDT, CDR2 YNNKEL (reference sequence). CDR3 length equals 14 residues. CDR3 region: CASSQGRGSQPQHF. The CDR3 bases are TGTGCCAGCAGCCAGGGGAGGGGGTCTCAGCCCCAGCATTTT. The full variable domain, rest sourced from reference TRBV3-1 and TRBJ1-5, is DTAVSQTPKYLVTQMGNDKSIKCEQNLGHDTMYWYKQDSKKFLKIMFSYNNKELIINETVPNRFSPKSPDKAHLNLHINSLELGDSAVYFCASSQGRGSQPQHFGDGTRLSIL.

A few counts support this clonotype. The chain has TRBV7-9 and TRBJ2-3; 10 bases map to TRBD1. J was trimmed by 4 bases and V by 6 bases; bases with no gene match: 4. CDR1 and CDR2 (germline): SEHNR, FQNEAQ (reference sequence). The CDR3 runs 14 residues. The CDR3 DNA reads TGTGCCAGCAGATCCGGACAGGGGGCAGATACGCAGTATTTT. Translation: CASRSGQGADTQYF.

The chain couples TRBV15 to TRBJ1-5; D not certain. Trimming took off 7 bases at V and 0 bases at J, with 22 bases between the two ends. Germline V gene data show CDR1 as LNHNV and CDR2 as YYDKDF (reference sequence). The CDR3 is made up of 18 amino acids. The chain's CDR3 is CATIAARRGSHSNQPQHF. The DNA of the CDR3 is TGTGCCACCATCGCCGCCAGGCGCGGCAGCCATAGCAATCAGCCCCAGCATTTT.

In this sample, this clonotype turned up a few times. The chain is built from TRBV4-2 and TRBJ2-7, with 7 nucleotides matching TRBD1. The CDR3 has 14 amino acids. The J segment lost 5 bases and the V segment lost 5 bases, leaving 9 bases of the junction unmatched. The germline CDR1 and CDR2 sequences are LGHNA and YNFKEQ. CDR3 in amino acids: CASSFPDRVHEQYF. The CDR3 region has the DNA TGTGCCAGCAGCTTCCCTGACAGGGTCCACGAGCAGTACTTC.

Regarding this clonotype: The CDR3 does not close with the conserved phenylalanine or tryptophan, likely indicating a read error. The chain employs TRBV7-6 and TRBJ2-3; weak D call: TRBD2 (6 bases). With 4 bases removed from V and 2 bases from J, the gap between germline ends came to 19 bases. The CDR3 consists of 17 residues. Germline lookup yields CDR1 SGHVS and CDR2 FNYEAQ. For the CDR3, the DNA is TGTGCCAGCAGCTCCCCCCTGGGCGGGGAGATCACAGATACGCAGTATTTG. This encodes CASSSPLGGEITDTQYL.

Only a few counts were recorded for this clonotype. The chain employs TRBV19 and TRBJ1-1; 7 nucleotides align to TRBD1. In germline, CDR1 is LNHDA, CDR2 SQIVND (reference sequence). This CDR3 comprises 17 residues. J lost 8 bases, V lost 4 bases, and 19 bases had no gene match. CDR3 nucleotides: TGTGCCAGTAGTACGACCCTCGATTCGACAGGGCCGGGCGAAGCTTTCTTT. Translation gives CASSTTLDSTGPGEAFF.

This clonotype was picked up a small number of times. The V and J genes are TRBV7-3 and TRBJ2-3; D not certain. CDR1 is SGHTA, CDR2 FQGTGA, per germline. This CDR3 has 13 residues. Trimming removed 4 bases from V and 4 bases from J, with 9 bases in between. This CDR3 reads CASSSPRADTQYF. CDR3 nucleotide sequence: TGTGCCAGCAGCTCGCCCCGAGCAGATACGCAGTATTTT. Full variable domain (rest looked up from reference TRBV7-3 and TRBJ2-3): GAGVSQTPSNKVTEKGKYVELRCDPISGHTALYWYRQSLGQGPEFLIYFQGTGAADDSGLPNDRFFAVRPEGSVSTLKIQRTERGDSAVYLCASSSPRADTQYFGPGTRLTVL.

The rearrangement links TRBV10-3 to TRBJ1-1; 7 nucleotides agree with TRBD1. J gave up 3 bases and V 1 base, and 11 bases lay outside the gene matches. CDR1 is ENHRY and CDR2 is SYGVKD in the germline V gene. The CDR3 runs 17 residues. This CDR3 is CAISEYGDRDWDTEAFF. CDR3 bases: TGTGCCATCAGTGAGTACGGAGACAGGGACTGGGACACTGAAGCTTTCTTT.

This clonotype was picked up a small number of times. The chain employs TRBV28 and TRBJ2-5; D unresolved. V lost 2 bases and J 3 bases, leaving 13 bases between the germline ends. CDR1 MDHEN and CDR2 SYDVKM come from the germline V gene. The CDR3 sequence is 15 residues long. The DNA for the CDR3 is TGTGCCAGCAGTTTAGTTCCCAACCCGGAAGAGACCCAGTACTTC. Residues: CASSLVPNPEETQYF.

This clonotype was detected a few times. This chain uses TRBV7-9 with TRBJ1-6; a weak D match, TRBD1 (5 bases). Trimming removed 0 bases at V and 7 bases at J, with 16 bases between. The V gene's germline CDR1 is SEHNR and CDR2 FQNEAQ (reference sequence). CDR3 size: 17 residues. In DNA, the CDR3 is TGTGCCAGCAGCTTAGCCACTGGAGGGGCCGGAAATTCACCCCTCCACTTT. It translates to CASSLATGGAGNSPLHF.

This clonotype appeared once. One junction end does not reproduce the germline sequence, and a read error may be involved. The chain recombines TRBV20-1 with TRBJ2-3, with TRBD2 matching over 9 bases. Germline V lookup: CDR1 DFQATT, CDR2 SNEGSKA (reference sequence). This CDR3 spans 15 amino acids. CDR3 sequence: CSASGAGGSTATQYF. DNA for the CDR3: TGCAGTGCTAGTGGAGCGGGGGGTAGCACAGCTACGCAGTATTTT.

A remark on this clonotype: A much larger clone is a single base away; this may be a read error. The chain combines TRBV7-2 with TRBJ1-2, with 8 nucleotides matching TRBD1. Trimming at V came to 8 bases and at J to 5 bases, leaving 13 bases not matched to a gene. The CDR3 is made up of 15 amino acids. The germline V gene encodes CDR1 SGHTA and CDR2 FQGNSA. The CDR3, as DNA: TGTGCCAGCCGCCAAACAAGGACAGGGAATTATGGCTACACCTTC. Translating gives CASRQTRTGNYGYTF. Full variable domain (outside the CDR3, taken from reference TRBV7-2 and TRBJ1-2): GAGVSQSPSNKVTEKGKDVELRCDPISGHTALYWYRQSLGQGLEFLIYFQGNSAPDKSGLPSDRFSAERTGGSVSTLTIQRTQQEDSAVYLCASRQTRTGNYGYTFGSGTRLTVV.